Shown below are 22 T cell receptor beta chains from a single sample sequenced in a study of beta chain features in type 1 diabetes. What was sequenced were expressed TCRB transcripts, since all of the isolated RNA had been reverse transcribed. The data were produced by immunoSEQ multiplex PCR, yet TCRdb's version contains in-frame clones alone and is incomplete. The sample holds hundreds of thousands of clones, roughly 30% seen once. Sequences were obtained from naive CD4+ T cells from blood. These receptor sequences come from a man between 18 and 35 years old in good health.

This clone was found a few times. The J gene is TRBJ2-5, the V gene TRBV5-6, with D uncertain. V was shortened by 1 base and J by 1 base, with 5 bases between the two germline ends. CDR1 and CDR2 from the germline V gene are SGHDT and YYEEEE. The length of the CDR3 is 13 residues. The CDR3 loop reads CASSLRPQETQYF. CDR3 DNA sequence: TGTGCCAGCAGCTTGAGGCCCCAAGAGACCCAGTACTTC.

V usage is TRBV4-1 and J usage is TRBJ2-5, with D tentatively TRBD1 or TRBD2 (5 bases each). Germline V gene data show CDR1 as MGHRA and CDR2 as YSYEKL. This CDR3 has 16 amino acids. V dropped 6 bases and J dropped 4 bases, with 21 bases sitting between them. DNA of the CDR3: TGCGCCAGCAGTCTCATCGGGGCTCCCAAGGGAGAGACCCAGTACTTC. Its translation is CASSLIGAPKGETQYF.

The chain is built from TRBV29-1 and TRBJ2-3; a possible D gene is TRBD2 (6 bases). The CDR3 runs 16 residues. V shed 5 bases and J shed 2 bases, with 20 bases lying between them. Germline values: CDR1 SQVTM, CDR2 ANQGSEA. The CDR3 loop is CSVTGRRDTNTDTQYF. As DNA, the CDR3 is TGCAGCGTTACAGGACGGAGGGATACGAACACAGATACGCAGTATTTT.

The rearrangement links TRBV6-6 to TRBJ2-3; D not certain. From germline, CDR1 is MNHNY and CDR2 SVGAGI (reference sequence). The V end lost 7 bases, the J end lost 3 bases, and 8 bases lay between the germline ends. The CDR3 loop spans 12 amino acids. The CDR3 coding sequence is TGTGCCAGCACAACTGCTACAGATACGCAGTATTTT. It translates to CASTTATDTQYF.

This clone has more than one count but fewer than ten. This chain connects TRBV23-1 to TRBJ2-1; TRBD1 aligns across 12 bases. TRBV23-1 is sorted into the ORF group, with uncertain function. J lost 10 bases, V lost 2 bases, and 15 bases had no gene match. The CDR3 spans 18 residues. The CDR3, as DNA: TGCGCCAGCAGTCAAGGCGAAAACCGGGACAGGGGGCGGGGGGAGCAGTTCTTC. It is translated as CASSQGENRDRGRGEQFF.

V usage is TRBV28 and J usage is TRBJ2-7; TRBD1 agrees at 9 bases. Germline V lookup: CDR1 MDHEN, CDR2 SYDVKM. The CDR3 extends over 15 amino acids. The V segment lost 5 bases and the J segment 6 bases; nucleotides outside the gene matches: 11. The CDR3 sequence: CASSAPGQGGPEQYF. In nucleotides, the CDR3 is TGTGCCAGCAGTGCACCGGGACAGGGAGGTCCCGAGCAGTACTTC.

V usage is TRBV11-2 and J usage is TRBJ2-1; 8 positions match TRBD2. Germline CDR1 and CDR2: SGHAT and FQNNGV. This CDR3 contains 17 residues. Trimming cost V 5 bases and J 2 bases; bases outside gene matches: 11. In DNA, the CDR3 is TGTGCCAGCAGCCTAACAAGCGGGAGAGGGGCCTACAATGAGCAGTTCTTC. Translated: CASSLTSGRGAYNEQFF.

This chain uses TRBV11-2 with TRBJ1-1, with TRBD1 as a possible D gene (5 bases). CDR1 and CDR2 (germline): SGHAT, FQNNGV. The CDR3 spans 12 residues. Trimming stripped 4 bases from V and 6 bases from J, with 9 bases between. The CDR3 DNA reads TGTGCCAGCAGCTCAGGGACGGCTGAAGCTTTCTTT. It specifies CASSSGTAEAFF.

The chain joins TRBV4-2 to TRBJ2-3; D gene ambiguous. The germline gives CDR1 LGHNA, CDR2 YNFKEQ. V was trimmed by 1 base and J by 6 bases, leaving 11 bases between them. The CDR3 contains 14 residues. The CDR3 protein is CASSQGRGEDTQYF. The CDR3 DNA follows: TGTGCCAGCAGCCAAGGGCGAGGTGAGGATACGCAGTATTTT.

This sequence joins TRBV29-1 and TRBJ2-7, with a tentative D call TRBD2 (5 bases). The germline gives CDR1 SQVTM, CDR2 ANQGSEA. Trimming shortened V by 0 bases and J by 3 bases, and 12 bases separated the two germline ends. The CDR3 extends over 14 amino acids. This CDR3 is CSVEDQGSGYEQYF. The CDR3 DNA sequence: TGCAGCGTTGAAGATCAAGGCAGCGGCTACGAGCAGTACTTC.

The chain uses TRBV30 and TRBJ2-2; D is unclear. The V and J ends lost 0 bases and 5 bases respectively, with 7 bases between them. The CDR3 spans 13 residues. Looked up from germline, CDR1 is GTSNPN and CDR2 is SVGIG (reference sequence). The CDR3 loop reads CAWSVKATGELFF. The DNA of the CDR3 is TGTGCCTGGAGTGTTAAAGCTACCGGGGAGCTGTTTTTT.

V is TRBV20-1 and J is TRBJ2-7; the D is unclear. Germline assignment: CDR1 DFQATT and CDR2 SNEGSKA (reference sequence). The CDR3 runs 10 residues. The V end was cut by 5 bases, the J end by 6 bases, with 8 bases between. CDR3 nucleotide sequence: TGCAGTGCTGCCCGGGTCGAGCAGTACTTC. Amino acid sequence: CSAARVEQYF.

This clone was counted between two and nine times. The chain uses TRBV29-1 and TRBJ2-5; 10 bases are shared with TRBD2. The J call may be mistaken, given a closer DNA end match to TRBJ2-7. In germline, CDR1 is SQVTM, CDR2 ANQGSEA. This CDR3 contains 12 residues. The CDR3 protein is CSVVLAGIEQYF. The CDR3 DNA follows: TGCAGCGTTGTACTAGCGGGGATCGAGCAGTACTTC.

This clone was detected a few times. The chain has TRBV9 and TRBJ2-2; 9 nucleotides line up with TRBD2. Per germline, CDR1 SGDLS and CDR2 YYNGEE. The V and J ends lost 7 bases and 0 bases, in that order; junction bases with no gene match: 4. The CDR3 is 15 amino acids. The chain's CDR3 is CASASGNTNTGELFF. The CDR3 DNA sequence: TGTGCCAGCGCTAGCGGGAACACGAACACCGGGGAGCTGTTTTTT.

This clone was seen only a few times. The chain couples TRBV6-5 to TRBJ1-2; D unclear. This CDR3 is 15 amino acids long. Deletions cut 6 bases from V and 0 bases from J, with 14 bases between. The germline V gene has CDR1 MNHEY and CDR2 SVGAGI. CDR3 DNA sequence: TGTGCCAGCAGCCGGACGAAAGCTCCTAACTATGGCTACACCTTC. It is translated as CASSRTKAPNYGYTF.

V usage is TRBV19 and J usage is TRBJ2-5; weak D call: TRBD2 (6 bases). Trimming removed 7 bases from V and 4 bases from J, with 7 bases in between. Germline CDR1 is LNHDA and CDR2 is SQIVND (reference sequence). The CDR3 is made up of 11 amino acids. As DNA, the CDR3 is TGTGCCAGTAAGGGAGGAGAGACCCAGTACTTC. This codes for CASKGGETQYF.

The chain joins TRBV5-6 to TRBJ2-7; D is unresolved. This CDR3 has 11 amino acids. Trimming took 4 bases from V and 7 from J, leaving 9 bases between them. Per the germline V gene, CDR1 is SGHDT and CDR2 is YYEEEE. The CDR3 nucleotides are TGTGCCAGCAGCACCTTGACGGAGCAGTACTTC. Protein product: CASSTLTEQYF. Based on the CDR3 plus reference TRBV5-6 and TRBJ2-7, the full variable domain is DAGVTQSPTHLIKTRGQQVTLRCSPKSGHDTVSWYQQALGQGPQFIFQYYEEEERQRGNFPDRFSGHQFPNYSSELNVNALLLGDSALYLCASSTLTEQYFGPGTRLTVT.

The chain recombines TRBV7-9 with TRBJ2-7; D unclear. This CDR3 comprises 12 residues. Trimming stripped 3 bases from V and 6 bases from J, with 9 bases between. Germline CDR1 and CDR2: SEHNR and FQNEAQ (reference sequence). CDR3 sequence (DNA): TGTGCCAGCAGCTTGAATAATGGCGAGCAGTACTTC. Protein: CASSLNNGEQYF.

The chain couples TRBV27 to TRBJ2-7, with 7 positions matching TRBD1. CDR1 is MNHEY and CDR2 is SMNVEV in the germline V gene (reference sequence). The junction had 8 bases not matched to a gene; V was cut back by 3 bases and J by 3 bases. CDR3 length: 15 residues. CDR3 protein: CASSFTGTEIYEQYF. The CDR3 DNA reads TGTGCCAGCAGTTTCACCGGGACAGAAATCTACGAGCAGTACTTC.

Of note for this clone: Other nucleotide sequences from this sample produce the same CDR3. The chain uses TRBV7-3 and TRBJ1-1; D not certain. CDR3 length: 13 residues. The V end was cut by 1 base, the J end by 1 base, with 4 bases between. Germline lookup yields CDR1 SGHTA and CDR2 FQGTGA. The CDR3 DNA reads as TGTGCCAGCAGCTTAAGCCGGAACACTGAAGCTTTCTTT. Amino acid sequence: CASSLSRNTEAFF.

The V and J genes are TRBV11-2 and TRBJ2-1; D may be TRBD2 (6 bases). The CDR3 runs to 16 residues. Germline V gene sequence: CDR1 SGHAT, CDR2 FQNNGV. Trimming left V 3 bases short and J 10 bases short, with 22 bases between. DNA of the CDR3: TGTGCCAGCAGCTTCGCCCCGACTAGTCGCAGGTTCGAGCAGTTCTTC. Its protein product is CASSFAPTSRRFEQFF. Variable domain in full (rest from reference TRBV11-2 and TRBJ2-1): EAGVAQSPRYKIIEKRQSVAFWCNPISGHATLYWYQQILGQGPKLLIQFQNNGVVDDSQLPKDRFSAERLKGVDSTLKIQPAKLEDSAVYLCASSFAPTSRRFEQFFGPGTRLTVL.

Written as DNA, the CDR3 is TGCAGCGTTGAAGATCGAAAAGATCTGGGCGAGCAGTACTTC. Translation gives CSVEDRKDLGEQYF. The chain is built from TRBV29-1 and TRBJ2-7; no clear D. The germline V and J ends were trimmed by 0 bases and 6 bases, with 15 bases remaining between them. Germline CDR1 reads SQVTM; CDR2 reads ANQGSEA. The CDR3 totals 14 residues.